This T cell receptor beta chain was identified in a study of blood T cell repertoires in COVID-19. Study-level background: COVID-19 samples from acute and convalescent phases originated in the United States, Italy and Spain.

V was trimmed by 0 bases and J by 7 bases, leaving 13 bases between them. Germline CDR1 MGHRA, CDR2 YSYEKL. This CDR3 has 15 residues. Method: immunoSEQ multiplex PCR; TCRdb's copy keeps in-frame clones and lacks some. Among about 150,000 clones, about nine tenths were seen once, and the ten largest hold about 2.4%. The TCR sequence derives from a woman between 65 and 79 years old with acute or convalescent COVID-19. The chain carries TRBV4-1 and TRBJ1-5, with D hard to call. Sample: peripheral blood. The chain's CDR3 is CASSQDIRGPQPQHF. The CDR3 region has the DNA TGCGCCAGCAGCCAAGATATCAGAGGGCCCCAGCCCCAGCATTTT.